The TCR beta chain described here comes from a study of shared clonotypes between healthy human individuals. Using immunoSEQ multiplex PCR, the repertoire was profiled, and TCRdb retains in-frame clones only, with some absent. The repertoire consists of about 100,000 clones, with approximately 65% occurring once and the leading ten covering approximately 24%. The origin of this receptor is a woman under 40 in good health. The sequenced sample consisted of memory CD8+ T cells sorted from blood. Subset: CD45RO+ cells pooled with CCR7-negative TemRA cells.

In nucleotides, the CDR3 is TGTGCCAGCAGTTTCCCGGGACAGGGTTACGAGCAGTACTTC. This gives the protein CASSFPGQGYEQYF. V and J are TRBV28 and TRBJ2-7; TRBD1 matches 9 bases. V dropped 3 bases and J dropped 4; count of bases not matched to a gene: 4. The germline CDR1 and CDR2 sequences are MDHEN and SYDVKM. The CDR3 is 14 residues long. The full variable domain, completed using reference TRBV28 and TRBJ2-7, is DVKVTQSSRYLVKRTGEKVFLECVQDMDHENMFWYRQDPGLGLRLIYFSYDVKMKEKGDIPEGYSVSREKKERFSLILESASTNQTSMYLCASSFPGQGYEQYFGPGTRLTVT.